Below are 6 T cell receptor beta chains sequenced from a single sample in a study of blood T cell repertoires in COVID-19. Assay: immunoSEQ multiplex PCR; the TCRdb copy retains only in-frame clones and omits some. The repertoire holds 100,000 to 150,000 clones, about 87% seen once, with about 2% in the top ten. Material for sequencing was peripheral blood. The receptors derive from a woman aged 45-60 years with acute or convalescent COVID-19.

In its sample, this clone was seen once. This chain connects TRBV30 to TRBJ2-3; no clear D. V was cut by 0 bases and J by 3 bases, with 7 bases left in between. CDR1 GTSNPN and CDR2 SVGIG come from the germline V gene (reference sequence). There are 13 residues in the CDR3. In DNA, the CDR3 is TGTGCCTGGAGTGTGTTAGAAACAGATACGCAGTATTTT. Amino acids: CAWSVLETDTQYF.

The rearrangement links TRBV11-2 to TRBJ2-3; the D is unclear. The germline V and J ends were trimmed by 1 base and 0 bases, with 8 bases remaining between them. CDR3 length equals 15 residues. CDR1 is SGHAT, CDR2 FQNNGV, per germline. The CDR3 sequence is CASSLGPSSTDTQYF. CDR3 nucleotide sequence: TGTGCCAGCAGCTTAGGTCCTTCTAGCACAGATACGCAGTATTTT.

This chain joins TRBV19 and TRBJ2-7, with 9 bases matching TRBD1. This CDR3 has 14 amino acids. Germline V gene sequence: CDR1 LNHDA, CDR2 SQIVND (reference sequence). With V trimmed by 6 bases and J by 2 bases, 5 bases remained unmatched. CDR3 amino acids: CASREQGAAYEQYF. The CDR3 DNA reads as TGTGCCAGTAGGGAACAGGGGGCAGCCTACGAGCAGTACTTC.

The chain has TRBV7-2 and TRBJ1-4; D gene ambiguous. V lost 0 bases, J lost 7 bases, and 21 bases lay in between. CDR1 is SGHTA and CDR2 is FQGNSA in the germline V gene. CDR3 size: 18 residues. The CDR3 DNA reads as TGTGCCAGCAGCTTAGCCCCGGACTTTTCTAATTGGGGTGAAAAACTGTTTTTT. Amino acid sequence: CASSLAPDFSNWGEKLFF.

The chain is built from TRBV5-1 and TRBJ2-5; tentative D call: TRBD2 (7 bases). Trimming stripped 6 bases from V and 5 bases from J, with 20 bases between. The CDR3 totals 15 residues. The germline V gene encodes CDR1 SGHRS and CDR2 YFSETQ. This CDR3 reads CASMLGGDTYETQYF. The CDR3 bases are TGCGCCAGCATGCTGGGGGGGGACACCTATGAGACCCAGTACTTC.

The chain recombines TRBV19 with TRBJ2-3; 12 bases are shared with TRBD2. After removal of 5 bases from V and 8 bases from J, the junction contained 14 bases not matched to a gene. The CDR3 is 17 residues long. The germline CDR1 and CDR2 sequences are LNHDA and SQIVND (reference sequence). The CDR3 coding sequence is TGTGCCAGTAGTGTCCGGGCCCTAGCGGGGGGGCGCGTTACGCAGTATTTT. Translated, it gives CASSVRALAGGRVTQYF.